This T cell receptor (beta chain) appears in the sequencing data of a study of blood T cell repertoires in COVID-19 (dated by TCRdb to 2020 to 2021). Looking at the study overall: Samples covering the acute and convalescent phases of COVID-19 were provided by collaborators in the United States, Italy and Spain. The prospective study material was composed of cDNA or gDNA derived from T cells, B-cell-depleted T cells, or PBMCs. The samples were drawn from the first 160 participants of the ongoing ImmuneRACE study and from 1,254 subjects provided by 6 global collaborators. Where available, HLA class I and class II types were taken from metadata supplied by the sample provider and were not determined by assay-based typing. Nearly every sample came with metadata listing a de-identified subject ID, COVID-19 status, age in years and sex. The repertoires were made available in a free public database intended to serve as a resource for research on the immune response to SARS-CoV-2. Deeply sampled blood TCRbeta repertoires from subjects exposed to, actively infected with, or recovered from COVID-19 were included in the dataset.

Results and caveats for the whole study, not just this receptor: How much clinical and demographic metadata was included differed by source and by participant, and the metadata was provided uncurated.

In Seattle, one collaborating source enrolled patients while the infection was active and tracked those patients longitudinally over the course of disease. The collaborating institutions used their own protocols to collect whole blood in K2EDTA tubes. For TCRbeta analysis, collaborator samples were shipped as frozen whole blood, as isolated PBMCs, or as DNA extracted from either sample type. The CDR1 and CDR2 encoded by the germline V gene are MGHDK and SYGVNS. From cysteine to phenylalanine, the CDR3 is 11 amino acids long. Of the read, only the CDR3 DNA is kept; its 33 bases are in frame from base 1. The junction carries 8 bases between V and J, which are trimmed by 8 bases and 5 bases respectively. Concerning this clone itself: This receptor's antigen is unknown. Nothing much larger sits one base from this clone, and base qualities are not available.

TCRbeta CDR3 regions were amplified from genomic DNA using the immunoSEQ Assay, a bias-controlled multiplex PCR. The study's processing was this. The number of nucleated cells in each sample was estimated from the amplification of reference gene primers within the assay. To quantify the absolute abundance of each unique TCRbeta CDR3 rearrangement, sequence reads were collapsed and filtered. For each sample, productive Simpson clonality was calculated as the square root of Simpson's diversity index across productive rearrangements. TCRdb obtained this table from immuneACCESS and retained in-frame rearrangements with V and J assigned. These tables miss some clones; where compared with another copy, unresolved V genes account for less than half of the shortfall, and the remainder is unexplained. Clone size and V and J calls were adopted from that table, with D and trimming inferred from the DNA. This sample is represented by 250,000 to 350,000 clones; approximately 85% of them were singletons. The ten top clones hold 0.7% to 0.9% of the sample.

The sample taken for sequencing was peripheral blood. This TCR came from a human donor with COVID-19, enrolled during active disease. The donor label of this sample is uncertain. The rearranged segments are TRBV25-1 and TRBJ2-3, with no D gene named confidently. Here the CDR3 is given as CASSIGDTQYF. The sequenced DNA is TGTGCCAGCTCGATCGGAGATACGCAGTATTTT.